One and the same sample provided the 3 T cell receptor beta chains below, sequenced in a study of blood T cells in healthy people across ages. The second PCR ran about 6 to 11 cycles with a sample-barcoded 5' primer and J-beta primers. TCRdb recomputed calls from the 5' RACE reads with MiXCR, one row per CDR3 protein. The data hold 540,000 or so distinct CDR3 sequences, with 45% to 55% observed a single time. Sequenced: blood. Source of these receptors: an elderly man in good health.

The rearrangement uses TRBV7-8 and TRBJ2-2, with TRBD2 identical over 7 bases. Trimming at V came to 2 bases and at J to 7 bases, leaving 7 bases not matched to a gene. Germline V gene sequence: CDR1 SGHVS, CDR2 FQNEAQ. The CDR3 length is 15 residues. For the CDR3, the DNA is TGTGCCAGCAGCTTATGGCGGGACTACGGCGGGGAGCTGTTTTTT. It specifies CASSLWRDYGGELFF. The variable domain in full, completed from reference TRBV7-8 and TRBJ2-2, reads GAGVSQSPRYKVAKRGQDVALRCDPISGHVSLFWYQQALGQGPEFLTYFQNEAQLDKSGLPSDRFFAERPEGSVSTLKIQRTQQEDSAVYLCASSLWRDYGGELFFGEGSRLTVL.

The gene calls are TRBV10-3 and TRBJ2-1, with 14 bases matching TRBD2. Germline CDR1 is ENHRY and CDR2 is SYGVKD. V lost 11 bases to trimming and J lost 6 bases; unmatched junction nucleotides: 12. This CDR3 has 16 residues. The CDR3 sequence is CAVKAGLAGVSNEQFF. CDR3 nucleotide sequence: TGTGCCGTCAAAGCGGGACTAGCGGGAGTTAGCAATGAGCAGTTCTTC.

This clonotype has more than one count but fewer than ten. The chain has TRBV5-6 and TRBJ1-2; D is unclear. V lost 4 bases and J lost 1, with 11 bases in between. The CDR3 is made up of 14 amino acids. Germline values: CDR1 SGHDT, CDR2 YYEEEE. The CDR3 region has the DNA TGTGCCAGCAGCCCCTACGGAAGTAACTATGGCTACACCTTC. Translated, it gives CASSPYGSNYGYTF.